The 4 T cell receptor beta chains presented below share a single source sample, sequenced in a study of vaccination and CD4 T cells after COVID-19. The sample's treatment: approximately nine-day PBMC culture with coronavirus spike peptide pools or control peptides (ViraFEST assay). Sequencing of cultured CD4+ T cell DNA used the Oncomine TCR Beta short-read assay. TCRdb reprocessed the PCR reads with MiXCR, giving one entry per CDR3 protein. Of more than 10,000 distinct CDR3 sequences in the sample, about two fifths were seen once. No antigen is known for these receptors. Material: CD4+ T cells from blood, cultured in vitro. These receptors originate from a human donor who had recovered from COVID-19.

This clonotype was counted a few times. This chain connects TRBV20-1 to TRBJ2-7, with D possibly being TRBD2 (8 bases). V was trimmed by 3 bases and J by 0 bases, leaving 15 bases between them. Germline assignment: CDR1 DFQATT and CDR2 SNEGSKA (reference sequence). The length of the CDR3 is 15 residues. CDR3 loop: CSASFSGDSSYEQYF. The CDR3 nucleotides read TGCAGTGCTAGCTTTAGCGGGGACAGCTCCTACGAGCAGTACTTC.

This clonotype is categorized as medium-sized. The V gene is TRBV20-1, the J gene TRBJ1-1; D not resolved. The length of the CDR3 is 12 residues. Germline lookup yields CDR1 DFQATT and CDR2 SNEGSKA (reference sequence). CDR3 sequence reads: CTVRARNTEAFF. Here the CDR3 DNA reads TGCACAGTTCGGGCAAGGAACACTGAAGCTTTCTTT.

The genes are TRBV20-1 and TRBJ2-7; 12 bases map to TRBD1. CDR1 is DFQATT and CDR2 is SNEGSKA in the germline V gene (reference sequence). The CDR3 length is 16 residues. After removal of 3 bases from V and 4 bases from J, the junction contained 10 bases not matched to a gene. The CDR3 loop is CSASFEGTGGGYEQYF. As DNA, the CDR3 is TGCAGTGCTAGTTTCGAGGGGACAGGGGGCGGTTACGAGCAGTACTTC.

This clonotype appeared once. The rearrangement joins TRBV3-1 to TRBJ2-5; no definite D call. V was pared by 4 bases and J by 1 base, with 10 bases between. Per germline, CDR1 LGHDT and CDR2 YNNKEL (reference sequence). CDR3 size: 14 residues. The CDR3 sequence: CASSPRRPQETQYF. DNA of the CDR3: TGTGCCAGCAGCCCCCGACGGCCCCAAGAGACCCAGTACTTC.